This T cell receptor beta chain stems from a study of identifying expanded T cells in peripheral blood. CDR1 and CDR2 from the germline V gene are MNHEY and SVGAGI. CDR3 length: 13 residues. The V end was cut by 0 bases, the J end by 7 bases, with 7 bases between. This table comes from immunoSEQ multiplex PCR, and its TCRdb copy is limited to in-frame clones, with some not included. The table has tens of thousands of clones, roughly 87% seen once. The origin of this receptor is a person between 18 and 75 years old in good health. The sample consisted of blood. The chain combines TRBV6-5 with TRBJ2-1; D uncertain. The CDR3 sequence: CASSYSHWNEQFF. The DNA for the CDR3 is TGTGCCAGCAGTTACTCACACTGGAATGAGCAGTTCTTC.